This TCR beta chain was identified during a study of T cells after yellow fever vaccination (dated by TCRdb to the late 2010s). For the wider study: The SMART-Seq v4 Ultra Low Input RNA kit was used to prepare libraries from fractions with low cell numbers. Bulk TCR alpha and beta repertoires were sequenced longitudinally to track T-cell clones before and after primary and booster YFV17D yellow fever vaccination. The cohort comprised two healthy male donors, one aged 18 to 30 and one aged 30 to 40 years. Blood was collected at multiple timepoints before and after primary and secondary immunization, and bulk PBMC replicates and cell subsets were isolated.

The treatment or condition label corresponds to: live attenuated yellow fever vaccine strain. At each blood-draw timepoint, two biological replicates of bulk PBMCs were collected. PBMCs were isolated from peripheral blood using a standard Ficoll-Paque protocol. RNA was extracted with TriZol from bulk PBMCs, CD4 and CD8 fractions, and dextramer-positive and dextramer-negative fractions. This clonotype appeared a few times. Which antigen it targets is not known. Base qualities are not provided; no much larger clone lies one nucleotide away. Synthesis of TCR cDNA relied on 5'RACE template switching, a step that introduced a universal primer site along with unique molecular identifiers. Priming of cDNA synthesis was performed from both the TCR alpha and TCR beta constant segments. Two PCR steps were used to amplify libraries, with sample barcodes and sequencing adapters being added in the second step. Sequencing of libraries was done on Illumina HiSeq 2500 (2x100 bp) or NovaSeq (2x150 bp). The study's own analysis went as follows. MIGEC handled demultiplexing of reads and collapsing into UMI consensus sequences, while MiXCR performed V(D)J alignment. Vaccine-responding clonotypes were defined with edgeR using replicate PBMC samples, requiring FDR below 0.01 and a log2 fold change above 5 up to day 15. Each bulk clonotype received a CD4 or CD8 identity based on whether the sequenced CD4 or CD8 repertoire contained that clonotype at higher abundance. Clones were called with MiXCR by TCRdb after fastp trimmed the public reads at Q25, and only in-frame beta chains were retained. Rows are combined by CDR3 protein, so each entry shows the most common genes and DNA. Here the V and J calls rest on TCRdb's processing, not on the authors' analysis. The sample table contains over 300,000 distinct CDR3 sequences; only one count was recorded for 6.5% to 8.5% of them. The ten largest account for 18% of the sample.

The CDR1 and CDR2 encoded by the germline V gene are SGHTA and FQGNSA. The CDR3 contains 16 residues, cysteine and phenylalanine counted. The CDR3 DNA has 48 bases and is translated from base 1. From V the trimming removes 3 bases and from J it removes 2 bases, while the gene matches leave 5 bases of the junction unaccounted for. What the study reported, not specific to this receptor: Computational filtering was required because FACS-sorted repertoires could contain abundant contaminating clonotypes from the bulk population. After the booster, most clones that had expanded after primary vaccination were detected again (roughly 95% of CD4 and over 75% of CD8), suggesting broad maintenance of memory. Compared with the primary T-cell response, the secondary T-cell response was weaker but faster, peaking on day 5 rather than day 15. Because only two donors were included in the study, the extent to which the findings can be generalized is limited. A small share of clonotypes occurred in both CD4 and CD8 compartments, likely arising from convergent recombination.

The TCR was taken from a man between 18 and 29 years old who received the YFV17D yellow fever vaccine. This sample comprised PBMCs, obtained about 41 days after the first yellow fever vaccination. Rearrangement joined TRBV7-2 to TRBJ2-1, with 9 bases matching TRBD1. The base sequence is TGTGCCAGCAGCTTGCCGGGACAGGGAGCCTACAATGAGCAGTTCTTC. Translated, this is CASSLPGQGAYNEQFF.